These T cell receptor beta chains were read from a single sample in a study of spatial heterogeneity in lung cancer. TCRdb re-called the 5' RACE reads with MiXCR, one entry per CDR3 protein. Of some 970 distinct CDR3 sequences listed, roughly 4% are singletons. Material: lung tumor tissue, obtained at surgery. The receptor set was obtained from a male donor with early-stage non-small cell lung cancer. CDR3s include the opening cysteine and the closing phenylalanine or tryptophan. Each record gives: V gene, J gene, D gene, clone size, CDR3 DNA, CDR3 protein. D genes are given only for firm matches. The listing skips clone size in some rows; elsewhere it reads once, few, many or a size class.

TRBV20-1	TRBJ2-3	TRBD2	medium-sized	TGCAGTGCTCACCCCAGCGGGAGGAGCGCAGATACGCAGTATTTT	CSAHPSGRSADTQYF
TRBV4-3	TRBJ2-6	NA	medium-sized	TGCGCCAGCAGCCAAGATTTTGGAACCGACAGCCTCTTCTCTGGGGCCAACGTCCTGACTTTC	CASSQDFGTDSLFSGANVLTF
TRBV7-3	TRBJ2-5	TRBD1	medium-sized	TGTGCCAGCAGCTTATACAGGACAGGGATAGAGACCCAGTACTTC	CASSLYRTGIETQYF
TRBV20-1	TRBJ2-4	TRBD1	medium-sized	TGCAGTGCTAGATTACAGGGGTTAGCCAAAAACATTCAGTACTTC	CSARLQGLAKNIQYF
TRBV7-9	TRBJ1-1	NA	NA	TGTGCCAGCAGCTTAGCCGACAGGATGAACACTGAAGCTTTCTTT	CASSLADRMNTEAFF
TRBV3-1	TRBJ2-2	NA	medium-sized	TGTGCCAGCAGCCGATTAGGGTCCGCGAACACCGGGGAGCTGTTTTTT	CASSRLGSANTGELFF
TRBV7-9	TRBJ1-6	NA	medium-sized	TGTGCCAGCAGCTTAGGGCAGGGAGGTTCACCCCTCCACTTT	CASSLGQGGSPLHF
TRBV7-2	TRBJ2-1	TRBD2	medium-sized	TGTGCCAGCAGCTTCTGGACTAGCGGGGAATACAATGAGCAGTTCTTC	CASSFWTSGEYNEQFF
TRBV7-8	TRBJ2-7	TRBD2	many	TGTGCCAGCAGCCAGTCGGGACTAGCGGGGGATAACTTC	CASSQSGLAGDNF
TRBV14	TRBJ2-3	NA	medium-sized	TGTGCCAGCAATCAGCGATTCACAGATACGCAGTATTTT	CASNQRFTDTQYF
TRBV23-1	TRBJ1-5	TRBD1	medium-sized	TGCGCCAGCAGTCAATCGTTACAGGGGGCCCTTAATCAGCCCCAGCATTTT	CASSQSLQGALNQPQHF
TRBV5-4	TRBJ2-3	TRBD2	medium-sized	TGTGCCAGCAGCTTTAGACTAGCGGGAGGGACCACAGATACGCAGTATTTT	CASSFRLAGGTTDTQYF
TRBV12-3/TRBV12-4	TRBJ2-2	NA	few	TGTGCCAGCAGTCGCCCCGAGACCGGGGAGCTGTTTTTT	CASSRPETGELFF
TRBV20-1	TRBJ2-3	NA	medium-sized	TGCAGTGCTAGTGGCGGGCCTAAGTCAGATACGCAGTATTTT	CSASGGPKSDTQYF
TRBV12-3/TRBV12-4	TRBJ1-1	TRBD1	many	TGTGCCAGCAGCCTCTTGACAGGGGGGGATGAAGCTTTCTTT	CASSLLTGGDEAFF
TRBV12-3/TRBV12-4	TRBJ2-1	NA	many	TGTGCCAGCAGTTTAGTCCTAGTAGGTAATGAGCAGTTCTTC	CASSLVLVGNEQFF